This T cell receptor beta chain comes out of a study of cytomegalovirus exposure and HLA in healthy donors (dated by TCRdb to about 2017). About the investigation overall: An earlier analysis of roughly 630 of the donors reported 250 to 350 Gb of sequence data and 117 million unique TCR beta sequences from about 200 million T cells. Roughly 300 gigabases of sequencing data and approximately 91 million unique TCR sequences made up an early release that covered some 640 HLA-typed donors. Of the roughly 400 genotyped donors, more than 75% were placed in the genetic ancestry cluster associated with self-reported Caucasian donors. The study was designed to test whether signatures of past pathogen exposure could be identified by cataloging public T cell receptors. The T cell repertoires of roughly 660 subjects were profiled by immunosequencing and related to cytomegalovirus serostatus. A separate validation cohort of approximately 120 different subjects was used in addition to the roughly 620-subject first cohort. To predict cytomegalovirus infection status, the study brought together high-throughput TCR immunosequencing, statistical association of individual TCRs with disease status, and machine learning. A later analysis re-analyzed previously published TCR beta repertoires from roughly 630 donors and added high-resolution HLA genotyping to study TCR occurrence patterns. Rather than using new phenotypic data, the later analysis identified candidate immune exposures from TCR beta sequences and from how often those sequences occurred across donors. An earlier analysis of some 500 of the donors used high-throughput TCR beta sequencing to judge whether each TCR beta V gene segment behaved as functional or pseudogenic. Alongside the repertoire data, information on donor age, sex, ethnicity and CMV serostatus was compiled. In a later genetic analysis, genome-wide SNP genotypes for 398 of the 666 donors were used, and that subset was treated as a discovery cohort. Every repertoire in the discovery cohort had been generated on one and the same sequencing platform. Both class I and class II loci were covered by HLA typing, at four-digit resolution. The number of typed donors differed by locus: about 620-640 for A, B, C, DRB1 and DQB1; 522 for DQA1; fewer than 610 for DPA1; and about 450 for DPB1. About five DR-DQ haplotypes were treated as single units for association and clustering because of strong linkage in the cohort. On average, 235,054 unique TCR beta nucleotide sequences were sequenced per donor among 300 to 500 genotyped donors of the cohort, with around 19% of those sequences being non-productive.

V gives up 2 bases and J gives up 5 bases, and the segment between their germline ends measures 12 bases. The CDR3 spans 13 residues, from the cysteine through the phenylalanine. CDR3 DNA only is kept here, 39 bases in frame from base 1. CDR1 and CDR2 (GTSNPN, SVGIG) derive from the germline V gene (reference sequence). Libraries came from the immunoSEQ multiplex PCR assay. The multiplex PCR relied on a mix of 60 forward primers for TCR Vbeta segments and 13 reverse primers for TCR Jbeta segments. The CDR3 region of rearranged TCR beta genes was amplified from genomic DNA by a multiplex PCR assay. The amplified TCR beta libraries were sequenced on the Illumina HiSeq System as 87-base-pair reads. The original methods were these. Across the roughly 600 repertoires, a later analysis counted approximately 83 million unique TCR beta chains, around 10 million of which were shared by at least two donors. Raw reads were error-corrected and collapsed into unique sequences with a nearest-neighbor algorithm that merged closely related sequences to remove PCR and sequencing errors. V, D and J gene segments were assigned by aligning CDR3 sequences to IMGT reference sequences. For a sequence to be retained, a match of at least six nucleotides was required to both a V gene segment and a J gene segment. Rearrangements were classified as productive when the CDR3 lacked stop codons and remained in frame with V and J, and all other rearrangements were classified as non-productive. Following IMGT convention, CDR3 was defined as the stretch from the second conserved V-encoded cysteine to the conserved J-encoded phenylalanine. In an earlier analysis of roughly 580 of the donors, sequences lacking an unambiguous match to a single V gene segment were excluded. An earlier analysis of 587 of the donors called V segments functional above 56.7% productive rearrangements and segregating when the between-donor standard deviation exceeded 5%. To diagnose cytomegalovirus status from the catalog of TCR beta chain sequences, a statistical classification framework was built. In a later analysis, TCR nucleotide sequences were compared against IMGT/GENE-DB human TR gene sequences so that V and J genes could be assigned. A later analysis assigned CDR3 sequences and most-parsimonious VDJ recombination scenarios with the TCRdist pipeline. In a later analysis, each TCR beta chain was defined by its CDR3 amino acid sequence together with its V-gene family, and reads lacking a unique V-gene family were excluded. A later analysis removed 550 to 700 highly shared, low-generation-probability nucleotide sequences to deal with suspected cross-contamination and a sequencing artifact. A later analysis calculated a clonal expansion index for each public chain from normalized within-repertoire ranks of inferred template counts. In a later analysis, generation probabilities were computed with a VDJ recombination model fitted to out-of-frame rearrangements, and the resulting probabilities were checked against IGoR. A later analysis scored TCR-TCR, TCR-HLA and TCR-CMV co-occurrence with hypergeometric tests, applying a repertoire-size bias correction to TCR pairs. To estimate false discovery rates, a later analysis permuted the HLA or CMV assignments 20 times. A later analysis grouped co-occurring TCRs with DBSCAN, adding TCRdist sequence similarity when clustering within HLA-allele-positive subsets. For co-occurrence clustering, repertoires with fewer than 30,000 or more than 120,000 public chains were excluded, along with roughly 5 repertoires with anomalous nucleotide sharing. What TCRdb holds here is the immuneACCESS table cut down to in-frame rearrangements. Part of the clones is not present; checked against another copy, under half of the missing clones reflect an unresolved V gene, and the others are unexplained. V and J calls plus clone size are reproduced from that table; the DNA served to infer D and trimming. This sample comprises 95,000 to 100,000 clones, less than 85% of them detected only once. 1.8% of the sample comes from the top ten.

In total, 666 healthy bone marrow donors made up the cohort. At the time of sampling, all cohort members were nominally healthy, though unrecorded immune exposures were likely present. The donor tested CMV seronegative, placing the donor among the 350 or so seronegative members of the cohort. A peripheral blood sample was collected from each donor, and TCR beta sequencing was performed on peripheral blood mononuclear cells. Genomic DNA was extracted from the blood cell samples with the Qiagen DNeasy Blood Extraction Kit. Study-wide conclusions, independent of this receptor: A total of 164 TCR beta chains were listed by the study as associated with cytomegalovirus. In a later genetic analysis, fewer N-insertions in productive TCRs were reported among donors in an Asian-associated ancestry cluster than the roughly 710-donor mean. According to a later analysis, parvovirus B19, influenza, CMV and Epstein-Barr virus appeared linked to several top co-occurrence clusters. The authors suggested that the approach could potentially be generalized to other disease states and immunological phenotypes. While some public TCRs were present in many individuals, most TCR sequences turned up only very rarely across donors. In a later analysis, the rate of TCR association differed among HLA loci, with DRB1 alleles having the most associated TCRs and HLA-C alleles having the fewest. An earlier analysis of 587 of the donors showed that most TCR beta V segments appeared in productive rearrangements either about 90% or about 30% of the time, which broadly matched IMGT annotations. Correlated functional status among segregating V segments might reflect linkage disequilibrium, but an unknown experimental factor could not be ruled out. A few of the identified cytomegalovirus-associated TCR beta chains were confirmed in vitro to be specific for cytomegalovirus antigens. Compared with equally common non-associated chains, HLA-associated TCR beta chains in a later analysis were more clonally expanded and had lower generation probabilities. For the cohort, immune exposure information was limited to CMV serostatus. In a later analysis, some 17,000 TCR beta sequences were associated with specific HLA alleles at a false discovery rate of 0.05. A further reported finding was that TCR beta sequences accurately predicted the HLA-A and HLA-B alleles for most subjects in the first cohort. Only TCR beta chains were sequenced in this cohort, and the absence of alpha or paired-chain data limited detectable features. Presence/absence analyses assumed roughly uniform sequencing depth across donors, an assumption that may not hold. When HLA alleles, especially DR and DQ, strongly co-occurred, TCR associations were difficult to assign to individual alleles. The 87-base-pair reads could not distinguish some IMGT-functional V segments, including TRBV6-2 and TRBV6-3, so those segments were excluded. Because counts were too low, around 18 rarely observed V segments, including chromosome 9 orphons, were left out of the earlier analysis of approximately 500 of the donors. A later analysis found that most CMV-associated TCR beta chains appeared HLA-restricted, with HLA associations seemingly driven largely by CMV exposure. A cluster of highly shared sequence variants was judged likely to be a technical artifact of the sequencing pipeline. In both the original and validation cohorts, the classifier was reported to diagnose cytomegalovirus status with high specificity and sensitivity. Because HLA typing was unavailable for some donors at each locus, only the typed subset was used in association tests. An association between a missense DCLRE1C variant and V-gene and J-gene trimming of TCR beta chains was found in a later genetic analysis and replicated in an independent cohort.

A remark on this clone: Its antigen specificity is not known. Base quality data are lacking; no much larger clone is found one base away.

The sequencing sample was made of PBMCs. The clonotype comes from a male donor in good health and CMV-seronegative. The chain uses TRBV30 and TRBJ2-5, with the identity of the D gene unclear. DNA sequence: TGTGCCTGGAGTTCGCCCGGGTGGGAGACCCAGTACTTC. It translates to CAWSSPGWETQYF.